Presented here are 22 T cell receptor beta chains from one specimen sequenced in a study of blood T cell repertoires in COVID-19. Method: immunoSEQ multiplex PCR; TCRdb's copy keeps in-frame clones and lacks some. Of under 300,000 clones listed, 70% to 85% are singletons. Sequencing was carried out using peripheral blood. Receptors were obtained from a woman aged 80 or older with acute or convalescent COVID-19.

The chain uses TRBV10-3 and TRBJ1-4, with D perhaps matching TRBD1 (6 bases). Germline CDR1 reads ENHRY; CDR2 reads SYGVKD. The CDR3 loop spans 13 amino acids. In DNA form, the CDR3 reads TGTGACAGGGCTGAGTCAACTAATGAAAAACTGTTTTTT. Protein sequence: CDRAESTNEKLFF.

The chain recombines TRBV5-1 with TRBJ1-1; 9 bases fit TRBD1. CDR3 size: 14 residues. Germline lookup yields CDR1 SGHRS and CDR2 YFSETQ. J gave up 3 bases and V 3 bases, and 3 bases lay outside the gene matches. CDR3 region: CASSSTGGDTEAFF. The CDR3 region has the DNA TGCGCCAGCAGCTCGACAGGGGGGGACACTGAAGCTTTCTTT.

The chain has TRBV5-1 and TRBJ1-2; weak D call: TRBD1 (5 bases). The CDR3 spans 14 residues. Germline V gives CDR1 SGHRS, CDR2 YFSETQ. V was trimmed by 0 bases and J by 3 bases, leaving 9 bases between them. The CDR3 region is CASSLAGRDYGYTF. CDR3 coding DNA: TGCGCCAGCAGCTTGGCAGGGCGCGACTATGGCTACACCTTC.

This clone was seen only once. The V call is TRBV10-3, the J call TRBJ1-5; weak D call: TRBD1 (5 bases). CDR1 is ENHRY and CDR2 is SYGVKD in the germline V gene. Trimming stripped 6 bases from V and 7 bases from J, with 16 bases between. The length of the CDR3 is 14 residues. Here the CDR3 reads CAISRGGGPQPQHF. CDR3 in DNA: TGTGCCATCAGCCGGGGGGGAGGGCCCCAGCCCCAGCATTTT.

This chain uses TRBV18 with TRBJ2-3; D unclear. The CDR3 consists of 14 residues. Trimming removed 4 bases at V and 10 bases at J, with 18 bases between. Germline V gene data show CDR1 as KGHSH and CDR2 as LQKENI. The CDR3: CASSLAPSQMAQYF. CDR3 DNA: TGTGCCAGCTCACTCGCCCCCTCACAGATGGCGCAGTATTTT.

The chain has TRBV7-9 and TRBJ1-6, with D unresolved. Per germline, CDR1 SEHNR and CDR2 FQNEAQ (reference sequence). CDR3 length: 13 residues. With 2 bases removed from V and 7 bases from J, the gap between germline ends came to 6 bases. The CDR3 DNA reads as TGTGCCAGCAGCTTACCTGTCAATTCACCCCTCCACTTT. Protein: CASSLPVNSPLHF.

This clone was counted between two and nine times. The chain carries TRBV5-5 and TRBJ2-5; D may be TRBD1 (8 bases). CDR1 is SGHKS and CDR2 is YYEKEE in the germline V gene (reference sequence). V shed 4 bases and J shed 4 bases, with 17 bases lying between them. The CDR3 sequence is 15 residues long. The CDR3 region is CASSRPTGGAETQYF. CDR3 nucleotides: TGTGCCAGCAGCCGACCAACAGGGGGGGCAGAGACCCAGTACTTC.

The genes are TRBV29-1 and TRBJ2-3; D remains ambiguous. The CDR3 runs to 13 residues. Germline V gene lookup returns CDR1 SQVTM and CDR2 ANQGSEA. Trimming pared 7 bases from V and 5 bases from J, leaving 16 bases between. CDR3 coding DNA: TGCAGCGCAACTTCAGGTGGTGTAGATACGCAGTATTTT. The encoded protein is CSATSGGVDTQYF.

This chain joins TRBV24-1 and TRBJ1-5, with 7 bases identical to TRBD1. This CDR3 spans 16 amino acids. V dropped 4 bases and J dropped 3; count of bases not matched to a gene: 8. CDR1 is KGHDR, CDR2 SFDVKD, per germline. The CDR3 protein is CATSDSQGGVNQPQHF. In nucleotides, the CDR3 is TGTGCCACCAGTGACTCGCAGGGGGGCGTCAATCAGCCCCAGCATTTT.

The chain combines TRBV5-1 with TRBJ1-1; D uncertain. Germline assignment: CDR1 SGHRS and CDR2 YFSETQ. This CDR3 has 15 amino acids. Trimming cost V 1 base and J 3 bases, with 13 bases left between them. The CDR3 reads CASSLYFTSDTEAFF. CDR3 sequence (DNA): TGCGCCAGCAGCTTGTATTTCACGTCGGACACTGAAGCTTTCTTT.

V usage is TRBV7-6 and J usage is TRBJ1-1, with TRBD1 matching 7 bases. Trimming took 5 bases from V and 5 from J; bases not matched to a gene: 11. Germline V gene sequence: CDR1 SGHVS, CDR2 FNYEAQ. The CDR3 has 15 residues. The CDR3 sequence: CASSPIQGGVTEAFF. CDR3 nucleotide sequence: TGTGCCAGCAGCCCGATCCAGGGGGGAGTTACTGAAGCTTTCTTT. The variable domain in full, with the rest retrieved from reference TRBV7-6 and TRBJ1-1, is GAGVSQSPRYKVTKRGQDVALRCDPISGHVSLYWYRQALGQGPEFLTYFNYEAQQDKSGLPNDRFSAERPEGSISTLTIQRTEQRDSAMYRCASSPIQGGVTEAFFGQGTRLTVV.

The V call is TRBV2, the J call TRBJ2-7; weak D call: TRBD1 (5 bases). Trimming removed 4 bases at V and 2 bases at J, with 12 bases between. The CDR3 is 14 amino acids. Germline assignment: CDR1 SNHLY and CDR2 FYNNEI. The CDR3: CASSGGQTPYEQYF. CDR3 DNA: TGTGCCAGCAGTGGGGGCCAAACCCCCTACGAGCAGTACTTC.

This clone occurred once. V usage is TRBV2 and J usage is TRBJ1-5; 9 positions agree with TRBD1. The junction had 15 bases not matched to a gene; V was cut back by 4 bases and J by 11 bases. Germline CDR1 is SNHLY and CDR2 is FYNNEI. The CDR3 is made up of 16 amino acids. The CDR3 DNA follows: TGTGCCAGCAGTGCTGGTGGGACAGGGAAGGGTTTGGCCCAGCATTTT. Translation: CASSAGGTGKGLAQHF.

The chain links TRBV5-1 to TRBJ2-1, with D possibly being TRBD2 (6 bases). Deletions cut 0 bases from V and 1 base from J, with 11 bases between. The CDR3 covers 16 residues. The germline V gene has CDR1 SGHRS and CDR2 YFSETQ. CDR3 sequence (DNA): TGCGCCAGCAGCTTGGGCAGTAGCGGATCCTACAATGAGCAGTTCTTC. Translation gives CASSLGSSGSYNEQFF.

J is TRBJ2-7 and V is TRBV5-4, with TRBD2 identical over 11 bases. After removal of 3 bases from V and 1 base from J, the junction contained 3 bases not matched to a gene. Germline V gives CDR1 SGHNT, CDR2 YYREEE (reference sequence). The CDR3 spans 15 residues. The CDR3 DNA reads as TGTGCCAGCAGCTCCGGGACTAGCGGTTCCTACGAGCAGTACTTC. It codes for CASSSGTSGSYEQYF.

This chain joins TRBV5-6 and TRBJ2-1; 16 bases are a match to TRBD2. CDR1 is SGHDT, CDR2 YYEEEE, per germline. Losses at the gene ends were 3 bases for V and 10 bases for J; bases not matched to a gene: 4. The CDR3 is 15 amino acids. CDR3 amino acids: CASSSGLAGGREQFF. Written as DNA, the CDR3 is TGTGCCAGCAGCTCGGGACTAGCGGGGGGGAGAGAGCAGTTCTTC.

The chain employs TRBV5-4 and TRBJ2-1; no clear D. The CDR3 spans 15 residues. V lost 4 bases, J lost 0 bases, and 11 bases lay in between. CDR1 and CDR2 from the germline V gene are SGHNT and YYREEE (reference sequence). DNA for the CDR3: TGTGCCAGCAGCCGACTCCAGAGCTCCTACAATGAGCAGTTCTTC. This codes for CASSRLQSSYNEQFF.

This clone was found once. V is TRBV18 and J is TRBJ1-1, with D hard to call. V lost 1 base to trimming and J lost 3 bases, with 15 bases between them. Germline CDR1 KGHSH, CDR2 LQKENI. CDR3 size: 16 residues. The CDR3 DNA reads TGTGCCAGCTCACCACAGTTCGCGGGTGGGGACACTGAAGCTTTCTTT. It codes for CASSPQFAGGDTEAFF.

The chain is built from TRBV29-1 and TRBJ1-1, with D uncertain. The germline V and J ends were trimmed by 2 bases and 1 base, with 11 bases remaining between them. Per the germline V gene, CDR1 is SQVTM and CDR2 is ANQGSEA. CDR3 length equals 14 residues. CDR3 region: CSVELENGNTEAFF. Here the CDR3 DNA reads TGCAGCGTTGAATTGGAGAACGGGAACACTGAAGCTTTCTTT.

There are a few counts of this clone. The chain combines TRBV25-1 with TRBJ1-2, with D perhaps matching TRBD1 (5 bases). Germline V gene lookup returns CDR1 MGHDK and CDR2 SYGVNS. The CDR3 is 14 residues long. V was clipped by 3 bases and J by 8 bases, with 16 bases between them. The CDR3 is CASSEGPGVWGYTF. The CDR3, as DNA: TGTGCCAGCAGTGAGGGCCCGGGGGTATGGGGCTACACCTTC.

The DNA of the CDR3 is TGTGCCAGCAGCCAAGGCACCGGGACAGGTTTTGGCTACACCTTC. Amino acids: CASSQGTGTGFGYTF. The chain is built from TRBV3-1 (or the pseudogene TRBV3-2) and TRBJ1-2; 8 bases match TRBD1. Looked up from germline, CDR1 is LGHDT and CDR2 is YNNKEL (reference sequence). V was pared by 1 base and J by 7 bases, with 8 bases of the junction left unmatched. The CDR3 covers 15 residues.

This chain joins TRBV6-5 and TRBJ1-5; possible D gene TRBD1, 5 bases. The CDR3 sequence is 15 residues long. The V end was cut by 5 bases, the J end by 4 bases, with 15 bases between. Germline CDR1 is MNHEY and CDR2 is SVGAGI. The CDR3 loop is CASSPPGGGNQPQHF. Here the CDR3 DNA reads TGTGCCAGCAGTCCCCCCGGGGGGGGAAATCAGCCCCAGCATTTT.